This TCR beta chain was recorded in a study of T cell responses to AZD1222 COVID-19 vaccine. Study observations and caveats: Elevations in Spike-specific TCR breadth and depth followed administration of two AZD1222 doses.

The J segment lost 5 bases and the V segment lost 5 bases, leaving 6 bases of the junction unmatched. Germline CDR1 reads SGHTA; CDR2 reads FQGNSA. The CDR3 spans 14 residues. This clone was found a few times. The antigen is not known. The method was immunoSEQ multiplex PCR; TCRdb's version includes in-frame clones alone and lacks a portion of them. Here the sample spans roughly 56,000 clones, approximately 85% being singletons. This chain links TRBV7-2 with TRBJ2-5, with TRBD1 identical over 9 bases. The TCR was taken from an adult in good health. The source material was peripheral blood, sampled on day 0 of AZD1222 vaccination. The CDR3 nucleotides are TGTGCCAGCAGCGTAACAGGGGGCCGGGAGACCCAGTACTTC. This translates into CASSVTGGRETQYF.